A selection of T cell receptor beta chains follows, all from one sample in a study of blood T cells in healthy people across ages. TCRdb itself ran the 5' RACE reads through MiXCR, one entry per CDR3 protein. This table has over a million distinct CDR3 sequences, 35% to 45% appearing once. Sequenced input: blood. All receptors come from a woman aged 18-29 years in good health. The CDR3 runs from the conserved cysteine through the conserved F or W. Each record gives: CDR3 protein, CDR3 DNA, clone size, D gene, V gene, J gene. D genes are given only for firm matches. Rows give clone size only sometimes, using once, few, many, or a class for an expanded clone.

CASSQGGRQGYGYTF,TGTGCCAGCAGCCAAGGGGGTCGCCAGGGCTATGGCTACACCTTC,.,.,TRBV3-1,TRBJ1-2
CASSEVSWDNEQFF,TGTGCCAGCAGCGAAGTAAGTTGGGACAATGAGCAGTTCTTC,few,.,TRBV7-2,TRBJ2-1
CASSEGPGNTIYF,TGCGCCAGCAGCGAGGGGCCTGGAAACACCATATATTTT,.,.,TRBV5-1,TRBJ1-3
CASEDRGYNYGYTF,TGTGCCAGTGAGGATAGAGGGTATAACTATGGCTACACCTTC,few,.,TRBV19,TRBJ1-2
CASTHQPGTGGQNTEAFF,TGTGCCAGCACTCACCAACCTGGGACAGGGGGTCAGAACACTGAAGCTTTCTTT,.,TRBD1,TRBV6-1,TRBJ1-1
CASSLVTQGAKNEQYF,TGTGCCAGCAGCTTAGTAACCCAGGGGGCGAAAAATGAGCAGTACTTC,.,TRBD1,TRBV11-2,TRBJ2-7
CASSLPGTGAPYGYTF,TGTGCCAGCAGTTTACCGGGGACAGGGGCTCCCTATGGCTACACCTTC,.,TRBD1,TRBV12-3/TRBV12-4,TRBJ1-2
CASSLGGSNADTQYF,TGTGCCAGCAGCTTAGGCGGGAGTAACGCAGATACGCAGTATTTT,few,TRBD2,TRBV7-9,TRBJ2-3
CAREGTLRSYTF,TGTGCCAGGGAGGGAACCCTGAGGTCCTACACCTTC,many,.,TRBV3-1,TRBJ1-2
CASSGMGQYNEQFF,TGTGCCAGCAGTGGGATGGGGCAGTACAATGAGCAGTTCTTC,.,.,TRBV6-1,TRBJ2-1
CASSKKRDYEQYF,TGTGCCAGCAGCAAGAAACGGGACTACGAGCAGTACTTC,few,.,TRBV6-5,TRBJ2-7
CASSQDHSGGASNEKLFF,TGCGCCAGCAGCCAAGATCATTCGGGGGGCGCTTCTAATGAAAAACTGTTTTTT,once,.,TRBV4-3,TRBJ1-4
CASSLGTRVHEQFF,TGTGCCAGCAGCTTGGGTACGAGGGTCCATGAGCAGTTCTTC,.,.,TRBV7-9,TRBJ2-1
CASSKTGQPYEQYF,TGTGCCAGCAGCAAAACCGGACAGCCCTACGAGCAGTACTTC,.,.,TRBV9,TRBJ2-7
CSARRQVLQGEQFF,TGCAGTGCTAGGAGACAGGTCTTACAGGGTGAGCAGTTCTTC,.,.,TRBV20-1,TRBJ2-1
CSARDVNSNQPQHF,TGCAGTGCTAGAGATGTAAATAGCAATCAGCCCCAGCATTTT,.,.,TRBV20-1,TRBJ1-5
CASSRGTGVVYGYTF,TGTGCCAGCAGCCGTGGGACAGGGGTCGTCTATGGCTACACCTTC,few,TRBD1,TRBV7-3,TRBJ1-2